The T cell receptor beta chain under discussion was sequenced for a study of long-term antiretroviral therapy in people with HIV. immunoSEQ v3.0 was run at survey level. Assay used: immunoSEQ multiplex PCR; TCRdb lists only in-frame clones, some missing. The sample contains about 21,000 clones, about four fifths of which appear only once. Per donor, at least one pre-ART and at least two post-ART PBMC samples were obtained. This clone was counted a single time. The CDR3 extends over 14 amino acids. CDR1 is PRHDT, CDR2 FYEKMQ, per germline (reference sequence). V trimming: 3 bases; J trimming: 6 bases; junction bases outside the gene matches: 6.

This chain uses TRBV13 with TRBJ1-2; 8 bases are a match to TRBD1. The material sequenced was unsorted PBMCs, taken 0.2 years after starting antiretroviral therapy. This TCR was recovered from a woman aged 30 to 39 with HIV. CDR3 residues: CASSFGTGGDGYTF. The CDR3 coding sequence is TGTGCCAGCAGCTTCGGCACAGGGGGGGATGGCTACACCTTC.